This TCR beta chain was identified during a study of blood T cell repertoires in COVID-19. Whole-study context: COVID-19 samples from acute and convalescent phases originated in the United States, Italy and Spain. Nucleic acid was either cDNA or gDNA, and it came from T cells, B-cell-depleted T cells, or PBMCs.

The germline V and J ends were trimmed by 7 bases and 0 bases, with 13 bases remaining between them. Looked up from germline, CDR1 is MNHEY and CDR2 is SVGAGI. This CDR3 has 15 residues. TCRdb's copy holds only in-frame clones and misses some; the assay was immunoSEQ multiplex PCR. The sample yields about 69,000 clones, roughly four fifths seen once. The specimen sequenced was peripheral blood. This chain links TRBV6-5 with TRBJ1-3; D may be TRBD1 (6 bases). The clonotype comes from a man aged 50 to 60 with COVID-19, enrolled during active disease. The CDR3 reads CASTPRGNSGNTIYF. In DNA, the CDR3 is TGTGCCAGCACCCCGAGGGGGAACTCTGGAAACACCATATATTTT.